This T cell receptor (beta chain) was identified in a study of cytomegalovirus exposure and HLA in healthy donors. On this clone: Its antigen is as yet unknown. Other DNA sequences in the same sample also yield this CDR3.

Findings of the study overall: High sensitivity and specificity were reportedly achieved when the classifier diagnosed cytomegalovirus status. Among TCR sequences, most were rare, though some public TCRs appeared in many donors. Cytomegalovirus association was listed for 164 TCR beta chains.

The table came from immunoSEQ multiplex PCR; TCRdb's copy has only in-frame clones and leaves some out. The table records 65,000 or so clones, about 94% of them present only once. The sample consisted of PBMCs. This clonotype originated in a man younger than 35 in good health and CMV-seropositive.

DNA for the CDR3: TGTGCCAGCAGCTTAGTACGGCTAGCGGTTTACAATGAGCAGTTCTTC. The encoded protein is CASSLVRLAVYNEQFF. J is TRBJ2-1 and V is TRBV7-2; 7 positions match TRBD2. The CDR3 contains 16 residues. V shed 1 base and J 4 bases; nucleotides not matched to a gene: 7. Germline lookup yields CDR1 SGHTA and CDR2 FQGNSA.